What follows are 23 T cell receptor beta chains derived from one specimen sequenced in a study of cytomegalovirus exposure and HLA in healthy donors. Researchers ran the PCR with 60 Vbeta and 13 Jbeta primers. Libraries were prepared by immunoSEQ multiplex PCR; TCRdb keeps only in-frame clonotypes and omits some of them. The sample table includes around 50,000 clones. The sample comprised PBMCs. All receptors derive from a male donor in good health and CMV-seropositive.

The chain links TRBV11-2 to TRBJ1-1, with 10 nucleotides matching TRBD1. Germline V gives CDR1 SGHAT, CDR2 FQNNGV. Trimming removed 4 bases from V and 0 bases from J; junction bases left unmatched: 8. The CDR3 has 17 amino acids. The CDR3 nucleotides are TGTGCCAGCAGCTCAGGACAGGGGGGCAGGGTGAACACTGAAGCTTTCTTT. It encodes CASSSGQGGRVNTEAFF. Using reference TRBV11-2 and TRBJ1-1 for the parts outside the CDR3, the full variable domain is EAGVAQSPRYKIIEKRQSVAFWCNPISGHATLYWYQQILGQGPKLLIQFQNNGVVDDSQLPKDRFSAERLKGVDSTLKIQPAKLEDSAVYLCASSSGQGGRVNTEAFFGQGTRLTVV.

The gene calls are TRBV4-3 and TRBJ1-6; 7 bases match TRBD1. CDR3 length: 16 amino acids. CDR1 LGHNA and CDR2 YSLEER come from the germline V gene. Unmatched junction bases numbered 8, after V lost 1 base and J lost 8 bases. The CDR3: CASSQGDSEIDSPLHF. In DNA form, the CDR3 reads TGCGCCAGCAGCCAAGGGGACAGTGAAATTGATTCACCCCTCCACTTT.

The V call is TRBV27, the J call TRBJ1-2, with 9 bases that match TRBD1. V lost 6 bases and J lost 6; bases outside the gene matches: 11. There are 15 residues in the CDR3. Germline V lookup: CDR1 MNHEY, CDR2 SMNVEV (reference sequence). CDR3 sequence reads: CASRPDRGALHGYTF. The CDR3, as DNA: TGTGCCAGCAGGCCCGACAGGGGGGCCCTTCATGGCTACACCTTC.

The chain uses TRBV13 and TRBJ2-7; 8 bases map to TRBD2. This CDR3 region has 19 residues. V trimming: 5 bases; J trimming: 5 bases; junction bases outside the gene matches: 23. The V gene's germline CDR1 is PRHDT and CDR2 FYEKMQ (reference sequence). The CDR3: CASSERLGSWRGDGDEQYF. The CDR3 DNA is TGTGCCAGCAGCGAGCGCTTGGGAAGTTGGCGGGGGGACGGGGACGAGCAGTACTTC.

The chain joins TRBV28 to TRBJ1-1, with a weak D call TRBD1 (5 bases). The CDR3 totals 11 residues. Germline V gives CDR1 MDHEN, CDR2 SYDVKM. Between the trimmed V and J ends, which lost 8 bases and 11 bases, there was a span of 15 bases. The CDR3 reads CASGRGAGAFF. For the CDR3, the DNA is TGTGCCAGCGGGCGCGGGGCAGGGGCTTTCTTT.

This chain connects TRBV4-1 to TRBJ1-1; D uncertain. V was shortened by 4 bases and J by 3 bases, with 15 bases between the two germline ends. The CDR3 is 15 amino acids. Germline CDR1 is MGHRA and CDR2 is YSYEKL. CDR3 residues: CASSRGGGIDTEAFF. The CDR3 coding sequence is TGCGCCAGCAGCCGAGGTGGAGGGATAGACACTGAAGCTTTCTTT.

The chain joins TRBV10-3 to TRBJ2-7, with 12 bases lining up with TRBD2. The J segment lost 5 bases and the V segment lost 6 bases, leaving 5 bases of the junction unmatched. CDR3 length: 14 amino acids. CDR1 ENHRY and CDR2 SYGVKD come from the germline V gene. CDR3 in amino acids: CAISPLAGGNEQYF. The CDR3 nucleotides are TGTGCCATCAGCCCACTAGCGGGGGGCAACGAGCAGTACTTC.

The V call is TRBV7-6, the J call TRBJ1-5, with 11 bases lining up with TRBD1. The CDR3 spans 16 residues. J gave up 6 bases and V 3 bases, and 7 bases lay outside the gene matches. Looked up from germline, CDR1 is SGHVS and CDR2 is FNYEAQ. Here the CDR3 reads CASSFQGQGARQPQHF. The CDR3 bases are TGTGCCAGCAGCTTCCAAGGACAGGGGGCCCGTCAGCCCCAGCATTTT.

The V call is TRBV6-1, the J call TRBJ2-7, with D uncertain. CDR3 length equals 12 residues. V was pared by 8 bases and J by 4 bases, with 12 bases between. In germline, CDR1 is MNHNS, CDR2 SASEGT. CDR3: CASGGFRYEQYF. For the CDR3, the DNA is TGTGCCAGCGGCGGCTTTAGGTACGAGCAGTACTTC.

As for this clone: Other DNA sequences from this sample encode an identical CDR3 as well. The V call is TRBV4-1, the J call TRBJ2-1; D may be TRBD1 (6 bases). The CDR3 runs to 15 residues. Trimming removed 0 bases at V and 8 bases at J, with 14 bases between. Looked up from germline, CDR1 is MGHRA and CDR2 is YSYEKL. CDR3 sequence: CASSQDRTGRYEQFF. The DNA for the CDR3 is TGCGCCAGCAGCCAAGATCGAACAGGGCGGTATGAGCAGTTCTTC.

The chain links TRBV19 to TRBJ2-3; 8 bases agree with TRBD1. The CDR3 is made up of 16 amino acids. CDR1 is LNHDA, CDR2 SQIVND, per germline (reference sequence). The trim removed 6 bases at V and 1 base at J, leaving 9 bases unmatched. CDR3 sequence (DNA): TGTGCCAGTAGCCGGATAACGGGACAGGGCACAGATACGCAGTATTTT. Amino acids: CASSRITGQGTDTQYF.

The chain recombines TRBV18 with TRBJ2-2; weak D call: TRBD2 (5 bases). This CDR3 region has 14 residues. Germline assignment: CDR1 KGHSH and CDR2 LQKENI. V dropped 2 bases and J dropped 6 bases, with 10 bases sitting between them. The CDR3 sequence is CASSPFGDPGELFF. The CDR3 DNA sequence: TGTGCCAGCTCACCATTCGGGGATCCCGGGGAGCTGTTTTTT. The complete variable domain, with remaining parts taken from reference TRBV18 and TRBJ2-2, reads NAGVMQNPRHLVRRRGQEARLRCSPMKGHSHVYWYRQLPEEGLKFMVYLQKENIIDESGMPKERFSAEFPKEGPSILRIQQVVRGDSAAYFCASSPFGDPGELFFGEGSRLTVL.

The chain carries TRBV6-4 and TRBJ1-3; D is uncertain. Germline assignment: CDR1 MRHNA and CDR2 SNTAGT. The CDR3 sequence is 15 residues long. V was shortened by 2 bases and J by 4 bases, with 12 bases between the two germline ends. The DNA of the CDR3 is TGTGCCAGCAGTGACGATGAGATGATGGGAAACACCATATATTTT. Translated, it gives CASSDDEMMGNTIYF.

CDR3 DNA sequence: TGTGCCAGCAGTTACTCGAACTTGCCCGGGGAGCTGTTTTTT. It yields the protein CASSYSNLPGELFF. The chain employs TRBV6-5 and TRBJ2-2; no clear D. The V end lost 0 bases, the J end lost 6 bases, and 8 bases lay between the germline ends. Germline CDR1 and CDR2: MNHEY and SVGAGI. This CDR3 spans 14 amino acids.

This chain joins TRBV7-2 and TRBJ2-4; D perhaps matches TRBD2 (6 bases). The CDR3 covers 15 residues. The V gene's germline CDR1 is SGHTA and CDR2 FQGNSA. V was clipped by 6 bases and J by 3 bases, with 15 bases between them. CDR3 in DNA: TGTGCCAGCAGAGGCGGGGCAGTAGTCAAAAACATTCAGTACTTC. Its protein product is CASRGGAVVKNIQYF.

The CDR3 spells CASTTGQGADTQYF. In DNA form, the CDR3 reads TGTGCCAGCACTACGGGACAGGGGGCAGATACGCAGTATTTT. This chain joins TRBV27 and TRBJ2-3; TRBD1 agrees at 11 bases. Germline V gene data show CDR1 as MNHEY and CDR2 as SMNVEV (reference sequence). The length of the CDR3 is 14 residues. The trim removed 7 bases at V and 4 bases at J, leaving 4 bases unmatched.

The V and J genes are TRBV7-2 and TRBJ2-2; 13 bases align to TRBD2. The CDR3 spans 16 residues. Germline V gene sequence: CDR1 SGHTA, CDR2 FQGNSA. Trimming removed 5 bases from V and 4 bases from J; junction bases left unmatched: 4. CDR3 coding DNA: TGTGCCAGCAGCGTGGGACTAGCGGGGAGCACCGGGGAGCTGTTTTTT. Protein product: CASSVGLAGSTGELFF.

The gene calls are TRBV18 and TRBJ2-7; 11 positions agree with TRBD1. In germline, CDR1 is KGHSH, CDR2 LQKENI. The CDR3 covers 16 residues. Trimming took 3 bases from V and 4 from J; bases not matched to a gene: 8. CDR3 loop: CASSPAEGQGVYEQYF. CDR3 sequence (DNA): TGTGCCAGCTCACCCGCAGAGGGACAGGGGGTTTACGAGCAGTACTTC.

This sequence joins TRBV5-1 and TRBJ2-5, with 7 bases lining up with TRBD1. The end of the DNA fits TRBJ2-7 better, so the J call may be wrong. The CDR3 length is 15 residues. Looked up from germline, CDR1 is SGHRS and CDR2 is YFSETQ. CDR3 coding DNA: TGCGCCAGCAGCCCGGGGACAGTTACATCCTACGAGCAGTACTTC. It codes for CASSPGTVTSYEQYF.

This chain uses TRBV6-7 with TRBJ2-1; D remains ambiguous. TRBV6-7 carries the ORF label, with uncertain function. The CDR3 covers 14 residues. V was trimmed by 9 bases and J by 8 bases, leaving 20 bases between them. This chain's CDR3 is CARNNGGIWDEQFF. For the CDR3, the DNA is TGTGCCAGGAACAACGGCGGCATTTGGGATGAGCAGTTCTTC.

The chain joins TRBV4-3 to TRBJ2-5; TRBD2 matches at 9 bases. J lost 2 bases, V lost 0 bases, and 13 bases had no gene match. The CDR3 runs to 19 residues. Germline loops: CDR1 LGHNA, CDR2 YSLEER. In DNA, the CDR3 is TGCGCCAGCAGCCAAGAACCCGGAATAGCGGGGGCGACACAAGAGACCCAGTACTTC. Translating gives CASSQEPGIAGATQETQYF.

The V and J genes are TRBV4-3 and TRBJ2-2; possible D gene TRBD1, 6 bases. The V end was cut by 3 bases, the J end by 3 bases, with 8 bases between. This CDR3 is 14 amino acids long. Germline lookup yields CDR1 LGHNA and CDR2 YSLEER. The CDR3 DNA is TGCGCCAGCAGCCAGGACAGTTACACCGGGGAGCTGTTTTTT. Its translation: CASSQDSYTGELFF.

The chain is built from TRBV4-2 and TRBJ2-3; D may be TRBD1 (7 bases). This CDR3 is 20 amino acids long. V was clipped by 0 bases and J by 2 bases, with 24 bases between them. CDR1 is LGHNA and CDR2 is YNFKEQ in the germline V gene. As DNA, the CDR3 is TGTGCCAGCAGCCAAGATCCCCCAGGGGGTGGAGGGGGCAACACAGATACGCAGTATTTT. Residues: CASSQDPPGGGGGNTDTQYF.